Given below is one TCR beta chain in context. As originally analysed: Nucleated cell counts were estimated from reference gene primer amplification. Using immunoSEQ multiplex PCR, the repertoire was profiled, and TCRdb retains in-frame clones only, with some absent. The V and J calls and the clone size are those of that table, but D and trimming were determined from the DNA. The data show some 250,000 clones, roughly 93% seen once. These data originate in a study of blood T cell repertoires in COVID-19. Germline V lookup: CDR1 SGDLS, CDR2 YYNGEE. With V trimmed by 3 bases and J by 4 bases, 8 bases remained unmatched. The CDR3 runs 16 residues.

This sequence was found in a woman aged 40 to 50 with acute COVID-19. Sequencing was done on a sample of PBMCs or T cells enriched from blood (not recorded which). The rearrangement uses TRBV9 and TRBJ1-2; TRBD1 agrees at 11 bases. CDR3 bases: TGTGCCAGCAGCGCCCCCGGGACAGGGGGGGCCTATGGCTACACCTTC. It encodes CASSAPGTGGAYGYTF.